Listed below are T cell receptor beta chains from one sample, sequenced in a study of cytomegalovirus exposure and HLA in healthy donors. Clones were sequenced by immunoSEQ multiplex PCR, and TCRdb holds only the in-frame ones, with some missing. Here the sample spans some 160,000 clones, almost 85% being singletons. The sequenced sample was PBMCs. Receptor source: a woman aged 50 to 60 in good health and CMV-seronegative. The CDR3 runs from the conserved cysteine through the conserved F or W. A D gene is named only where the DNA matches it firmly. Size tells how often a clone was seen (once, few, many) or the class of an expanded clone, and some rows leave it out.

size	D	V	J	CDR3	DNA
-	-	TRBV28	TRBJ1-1	CASMRRGEAFF	TGTGCCAGCATGAGGAGGGGTGAAGCTTTCTTT
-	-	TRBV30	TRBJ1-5	CACSRGNQPQHF	TGTGCCTGCAGTCGGGGCAATCAGCCCCAGCATTTT
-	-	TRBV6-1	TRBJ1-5	CASRAERGGAGPQHF	TGTGCCAGCAGAGCCGAAAGGGGGGGGGCAGGGCCCCAGCATTTT
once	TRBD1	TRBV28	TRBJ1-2	CASRREGAHGYTF	TGTGCCAGCAGAAGAGAGGGGGCCCATGGCTACACCTTC
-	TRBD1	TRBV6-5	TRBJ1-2	CASSQRQGARYGYTF	TGTGCCAGCAGCCAAAGACAGGGGGCACGGTATGGCTACACCTTC
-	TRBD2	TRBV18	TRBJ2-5	CASSPPSRGNQETQYF	TGTGCCAGCTCACCACCGTCGCGGGGGAACCAAGAGACCCAGTACTTC
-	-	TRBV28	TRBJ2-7	CASSPSAYEQYF	TGTGCCAGCAGCCCGTCCGCCTACGAGCAGTACTTC
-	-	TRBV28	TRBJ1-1	CASGIPQGFSTEAFF	TGTGCCAGCGGGATACCGCAGGGTTTTAGCACTGAAGCTTTCTTT
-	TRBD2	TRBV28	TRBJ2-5	CASSLLAEETQYF	TGTGCCAGCAGTTTACTAGCGGAAGAGACCCAGTACTTC
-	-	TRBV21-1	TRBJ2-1	CASSKGTGDEQFF	TGTGCCAGCAGCAAAGGGACTGGTGATGAGCAGTTCTTC
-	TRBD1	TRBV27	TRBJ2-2	CASSATGVVAGELFF	TGTGCCAGCAGCGCTACAGGGGTGGTGGCCGGGGAGCTGTTTTTT
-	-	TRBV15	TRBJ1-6	CATSRDNWGRGSPLHF	TGTGCCACCAGCAGAGATAATTGGGGCAGGGGATCACCCCTCCACTTT
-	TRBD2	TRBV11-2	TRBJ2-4	CASSPSGDRPLAKNIQYF	TGTGCCAGCAGCCCGAGCGGGGACCGACCCCTAGCCAAAAACATTCAGTACTTC
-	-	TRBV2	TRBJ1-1	CASSDSYTEAFF	TGTGCCAGCAGTGACAGTTACACTGAAGCTTTCTTT
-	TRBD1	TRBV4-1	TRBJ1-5	CASSLTGGNQPQHF	TGCGCCAGCAGCCTCACAGGGGGCAATCAGCCCCAGCATTTT
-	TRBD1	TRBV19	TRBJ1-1	CASSIVPGGLNTEAFF	TGTGCCAGTAGTATAGTCCCAGGGGGCCTGAACACTGAAGCTTTCTTT
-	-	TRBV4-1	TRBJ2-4	CASSQDEVAKNIQYF	TGCGCCAGCAGCCAAGACGAGGTGGCCAAAAACATTCAGTACTTC
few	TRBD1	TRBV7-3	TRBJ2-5	CASSLTIPPGQGTLAETQYF	TGTGCCAGCAGCTTAACTATACCCCCGGGACAGGGTACCCTGGCGGAGACCCAGTACTTC
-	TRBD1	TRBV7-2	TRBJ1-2	CASSLTGTATNYGYTF	TGTGCCAGCAGCTTGACCGGGACAGCGACCAACTACGGCTACACCTTC
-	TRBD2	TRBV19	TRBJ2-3	CAAGLAGFRDTQYF	TGTGCCGCAGGACTAGCGGGATTCAGAGATACGCAGTATTTT
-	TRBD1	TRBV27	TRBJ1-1	CASSLGLPGQGWTEAFF	TGTGCCAGCAGTTTGGGCCTTCCGGGACAGGGGTGGACTGAAGCTTTCTTT
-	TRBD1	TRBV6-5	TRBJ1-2	CASTETGGAGGYTF	TGTGCCAGCACCGAGACAGGGGGCGCCGGCGGCTACACCTTC
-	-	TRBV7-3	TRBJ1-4	CADSGEKLFF	TGTGCAGACTCCGGGGAAAAACTGTTTTTT
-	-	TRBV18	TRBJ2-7	CASSPRHPEQYF	TGTGCCAGCTCACCAAGACATCCCGAGCAGTACTTC
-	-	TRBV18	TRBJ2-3	CASSPPSGDTQYF	TGTGCCAGCTCACCACCGTCGGGGGATACGCAGTATTTT
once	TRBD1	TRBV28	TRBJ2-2	CASRPSTGDTGELFF	TGTGCCAGCAGACCCTCGACAGGGGATACCGGGGAGCTGTTTTTT